These 14 T cell receptor beta chains were sequenced from one sample in a study of T-cell memory formation after mild COVID-19 listed by TCRdb under 2021. The library was made by 5' RACE. Instrument on record: Illumina NovaSeq 6000. TCRdb passed the public sequencing reads through fastp at Q25 and MiXCR, retaining productive beta sequences. Each record represents a unique CDR3 protein, reported with the most common genes and DNA among its rows. Within this sample are roughly 110,000 distinct CDR3 sequences, with about a sixth of them counted one time only. The ten top clones hold 25% to 30% of the sample. The sequencing sample was made of PBMCs or a T cell subset sorted from them (not recorded which). These receptors all come from an adult woman who had mild COVID-19 (a few samples of this study predate the infection). The sample titles of this study are shuffled in the database, so cell type and time point are left out; the donor was told from shared clones.

This clonotype was counted between two and nine times. This sequence joins TRBV11-2 and TRBJ2-1; D may be TRBD2 (5 bases). Germline V lookup: CDR1 SGHAT, CDR2 FQNNGV. The V and J ends lost 6 bases and 8 bases respectively, with 14 bases between them. The CDR3 has 13 amino acids. The CDR3 spells CASRLGGFDEQFF. The CDR3 DNA is TGTGCCAGCAGGTTGGGCGGGTTCGATGAGCAGTTCTTC.

V gene TRBV5-6 combines with J gene TRBJ1-1; D is ambiguous. Per the germline V gene, CDR1 is SGHDT and CDR2 is YYEEEE. V was cut by 7 bases and J by 1 base, with 14 bases left in between. The CDR3 length is 14 residues. CDR3 in amino acids: CASLTMMGNTEAFF. In DNA form, the CDR3 reads TGTGCCAGCCTTACGATGATGGGGAACACTGAAGCTTTCTTT.

This clonotype appeared a few times. This chain links TRBV9 with TRBJ2-1; no definite D call. With 0 bases removed from V and 7 bases from J, the gap between germline ends came to 5 bases. Germline CDR1 is SGDLS and CDR2 is YYNGEE. The CDR3 contains 12 residues. CDR3 coding DNA: TGTGCCAGCAGCGTAGGGATAAATGAGCAGTTCTTC. Translating it yields CASSVGINEQFF.

This clonotype showed up many times. V is TRBV7-6 and J is TRBJ2-7; D ambiguous. CDR3 length equals 16 residues. CDR1 is SGHVS and CDR2 is FNYEAQ in the germline V gene. V was shortened by 4 bases and J by 0 bases, with 16 bases between the two germline ends. CDR3 loop: CASSSPDVADSYEQYF. The CDR3 coding sequence is TGTGCCAGCAGCTCCCCCGACGTCGCCGACTCCTACGAGCAGTACTTC.

V usage is TRBV29-1 and J usage is TRBJ2-7, with TRBD2 identical over 8 bases. Germline trimming cut 0 bases from V and 4 bases from J; bases unmatched to any gene: 14. This CDR3 has 17 residues. Germline V gene lookup returns CDR1 SQVTM and CDR2 ANQGSEA. CDR3 sequence reads: CSVEDGGSGDPQYEQYF. The CDR3 DNA sequence: TGCAGCGTTGAAGACGGGGGTAGCGGGGATCCCCAGTACGAGCAGTACTTC.

There are a few counts of this clonotype. V gene TRBV9 combines with J gene TRBJ1-1; D ambiguous. The CDR3 length is 16 residues. In germline, CDR1 is SGDLS, CDR2 YYNGEE. V gave up 2 bases and J gave up 4 bases, with 18 bases separating them. The CDR3 DNA is TGTGCCAGCAGCGTCCTTGGCCTGGTTGGGAGCACTGAAGCTTTCTTT. Encoded protein: CASSVLGLVGSTEAFF.

This CDR3 is CASSLGAGHDTEAFF. DNA for the CDR3: TGCGCCAGCAGCTTGGGAGCCGGACACGACACTGAAGCTTTCTTT. V usage is TRBV5-1 and J usage is TRBJ1-1; D may be TRBD1 (5 bases). Germline V gives CDR1 SGHRS, CDR2 YFSETQ. The length of the CDR3 is 15 residues. V lost 0 bases, J lost 3 bases, and 12 bases lay in between.

This chain connects TRBV20-1 to TRBJ1-1; D is perhaps TRBD1 (5 bases). V was shortened by 0 bases and J by 5 bases, with 16 bases between the two germline ends. Germline V gene sequence: CDR1 DFQATT, CDR2 SNEGSKA (reference sequence). This CDR3 region has 15 residues. CDR3 amino acids: CSARDRAGLGTEAFF. The CDR3 DNA follows: TGCAGTGCTAGAGATAGGGCAGGGTTGGGTACTGAAGCTTTCTTT.

This clonotype was recorded many times. The chain employs TRBV5-1 and TRBJ1-1, with D possibly matching TRBD1 (5 bases). V shed 4 bases and J shed 1 base, with 11 bases lying between them. The CDR3 length is 14 residues. The germline CDR1 and CDR2 sequences are SGHRS and YFSETQ. The CDR3 coding sequence is TGCGCCAGCAGCCCCGGGACGGGGAACACTGAAGCTTTCTTT. Protein product: CASSPGTGNTEAFF.

J is TRBJ2-3 and V is TRBV29-1, with 7 bases matching TRBD2. This CDR3 is 13 amino acids long. The germline V gene encodes CDR1 SQVTM and CDR2 ANQGSEA. Trimming cost V 7 bases and J 0 bases; bases outside gene matches: 4. Here the CDR3 reads CSADSGSTDTQYF. The CDR3 bases are TGCAGCGCCGATAGCGGGAGCACAGATACGCAGTATTTT.

The table lists this clonotype with many counts. The rearrangement joins TRBV11-3 to TRBJ1-1, with 10 nucleotides matching TRBD1. Germline CDR1 SGHNT, CDR2 YENEEA. J was trimmed by 5 bases and V by 4 bases; bases with no gene match: 10. CDR3 length equals 16 residues. The CDR3 DNA reads TGTGCCAGCAGCTCCGCCCGACAGGGGGCCGGGACTGAAGCTTTCTTT. Translation: CASSSARQGAGTEAFF.

This clonotype was detected ten times or more. V and J are TRBV12-3 or TRBV12-4 and TRBJ2-7; D is perhaps TRBD2 (6 bases). Trimming stripped 5 bases from V and 3 bases from J, with 11 bases between. The CDR3 length is 13 residues. The CDR3 coding sequence is TGTGCCAGCAGTCTTACGGACTACTACGAGCAGTACTTC. This gives the protein CASSLTDYYEQYF.

This clonotype has just a few counts. The V and J genes are TRBV20-1 and TRBJ2-7; maybe TRBD2 (5 bases). V shed 6 bases and J shed 5 bases, with 20 bases lying between them. Per germline, CDR1 DFQATT and CDR2 SNEGSKA (reference sequence). The CDR3 sequence is 14 residues long. CDR3 amino acids: CSALLGRRLHEQYF. The CDR3, as DNA: TGCAGTGCGTTGCTCGGCAGGAGGCTTCACGAGCAGTACTTC.

The CDR3 region has the DNA TGTGCCAGCAGCTTAGATCCTAGATGGGAGACCCAGTACTTC. This encodes CASSLDPRWETQYF. The chain links TRBV7-9 to TRBJ2-5; D gene unclear. Trimming removed 1 base at V and 5 bases at J, with 11 bases between. Germline V lookup: CDR1 SEHNR, CDR2 FQNEAQ (reference sequence). The CDR3 spans 14 residues. Looking up the rest from reference TRBV7-9 and TRBJ2-5 gives the full variable domain: DTGVSQNPRHKITKRGQNVTFRCDPISEHNRLYWYRQTLGQGPEFLTYFQNEAQLEKSRLLSDRFSAERPKGSFSTLEIQRTEQGDSAMYLCASSLDPRWETQYFGPGTRLLVL.